This T cell receptor beta chain was profiled in a study of PD-1 blockade in classical Hodgkin lymphoma. Concerning this clone: No antigen is known for it.

Broader study findings: Exclusion was the outcome for patients who began nivolumab under 1 year after ASCT.

All patients experienced relapse after autologous stem cell transplantation, and brentuximab vedotin exposure was variable. Sequenced by immunoSEQ multiplex PCR; TCRdb stores in-frame clones only, minus some. The sample lists 75,000 to 100,000 clones; roughly 80% were seen once. This receptor was identified in a human donor with classical Hodgkin lymphoma. Sequencing used peripheral blood mononuclear cells (PBMCs), obtained before the second cycle of nivolumab.

The CDR3 sequence is CASSDVGHSNQPQHF. CDR3 DNA: TGTGCCAGCAGTGACGTAGGACATAGCAATCAGCCCCAGCATTTT. This chain joins TRBV6-1 and TRBJ1-5; D possibly corresponds to TRBD1 (5 bases). This CDR3 spans 15 amino acids. Per germline, CDR1 MNHNS and CDR2 SASEGT. Trimming pared 3 bases from V and 0 bases from J, leaving 9 bases between.